This entry describes one T cell receptor beta chain. Its antigen is still unknown. The data were obtained in a study of blood T cells in healthy people across ages. The study, taken as a whole, reports: A greater number of naive CD4+ cells and higher diversity distinguished long-lived donors from aged donors.

In germline, CDR1 is SGHNT, CDR2 YENEEA. The CDR3 contains 16 residues. For every donor, a draw yielded ten milliliters of peripheral blood. A J-beta primer mix and a sample-barcoded 5' primer were used in a second PCR of about 7 to 11 cycles. All samples gave at least 2.5 million CDR3-containing paired-end reads. TCRdb recomputed calls from the 5' RACE reads with MiXCR, one row per CDR3 protein. This table has 850,000 to 1,000,000 distinct CDR3 sequences, under 50% appearing once. What was sequenced was blood. The origin of this receptor is a man aged 30 to 39 in good health. The rearrangement links TRBV11-3 to TRBJ2-4, with 7 bases lining up with TRBD1. The J call may be wrong; the DNA end is better matched by TRBJ2-7. This CDR3 is CASSLASTGTGYEQYF. As DNA, the CDR3 is TGTGCCAGCAGCTTAGCCTCGACAGGGACCGGGTACGAGCAGTACTTC.